One and the same sample provided the 26 T cell receptor beta chains below, sequenced in a study of T-cell memory formation after mild COVID-19. TCRdb called the 5' RACE reads again in MiXCR, with one record for every CDR3 protein. The data contain a few hundred thousand distinct CDR3 sequences, roughly 25% of them singletons. Material: PBMCs or a T cell subset sorted from them (not recorded which). These receptors were collected from an adult woman who had mild COVID-19 (a few samples of this study predate the infection). Cell type and time point are not known.

The chain is built from TRBV11-2 and TRBJ1-1; 9 nucleotides line up with TRBD1. Trimming cost V 6 bases and J 2 bases; bases outside gene matches: 7. This CDR3 has 15 amino acids. Germline-derived CDR1 and CDR2 are SGHAT and FQNNGV. CDR3 sequence (DNA): TGTGCCAGCAGGGCGGACAGGGGCGGAAACACTGAAGCTTTCTTT. Translating gives CASRADRGGNTEAFF. Looking up the rest from reference TRBV11-2 and TRBJ1-1 gives the full variable domain: EAGVAQSPRYKIIEKRQSVAFWCNPISGHATLYWYQQILGQGPKLLIQFQNNGVVDDSQLPKDRFSAERLKGVDSTLKIQPAKLEDSAVYLCASRADRGGNTEAFFGQGTRLTVV.

The rearrangement uses TRBV5-1 and TRBJ2-1, with TRBD1 as a possible D gene (6 bases). V was trimmed by 5 bases and J by 4 bases, leaving 25 bases between them. The germline CDR1 and CDR2 sequences are SGHRS and YFSETQ. The CDR3 covers 18 residues. CDR3 nucleotides: TGCGCCAGCAGATCAGGGGTAGGGGCCACATCTTTATACAATGAGCAGTTCTTC. Its translation: CASRSGVGATSLYNEQFF.

This clonotype was counted a few times. The chain is built from TRBV20-1 and TRBJ2-7; D unresolved. Germline V gene lookup returns CDR1 DFQATT and CDR2 SNEGSKA (reference sequence). The CDR3 extends over 14 amino acids. Trimming stripped 0 bases from V and 0 bases from J, with 9 bases between. The CDR3, as DNA: TGCAGTGCTAGAGAACCACAGAGCTCCTACGAGCAGTACTTC. This codes for CSAREPQSSYEQYF.

This clonotype was seen a handful of times. This sequence joins TRBV3-1 and TRBJ1-2, with 7 nucleotides matching TRBD1. CDR3 length equals 15 residues. V shed 1 base, J shed 4 bases, and the junction held 6 bases outside the gene matches. Germline V gene lookup returns CDR1 LGHDT and CDR2 YNNKEL (reference sequence). The CDR3 here is CASSQVYRTGYGYTF. CDR3 DNA sequence: TGTGCCAGCAGCCAAGTCTACAGGACAGGCTATGGCTACACCTTC. The variable domain in full, completed from reference TRBV3-1 and TRBJ1-2, reads DTAVSQTPKYLVTQMGNDKSIKCEQNLGHDTMYWYKQDSKKFLKIMFSYNNKELIINETVPNRFSPKSPDKAHLNLHINSLELGDSAVYFCASSQVYRTGYGYTFGSGTRLTVV.

This clonotype was seen at least ten times. This rearrangement joins TRBV7-8 to TRBJ1-3; 10 nucleotides match TRBD1. This CDR3 spans 12 amino acids. Per the germline V gene, CDR1 is SGHVS and CDR2 is FQNEAQ. Germline trimming cut 1 base from V and 16 bases from J; bases unmatched to any gene: 4. CDR3 DNA: TGTGCCAGCAGCTTAGGGGACAGGGGACTGTATTTT. Protein sequence: CASSLGDRGLYF.

This clonotype was seen only a few times. This sequence joins TRBV7-9 and TRBJ2-7, with TRBD2 identical over 7 bases. Germline V gene sequence: CDR1 SEHNR, CDR2 FQNEAQ (reference sequence). The CDR3 length is 14 residues. V lost 1 base, J lost 6 bases, and 6 bases stayed unmatched. The CDR3 region is CASSLDGGRGEQYF. CDR3 in DNA: TGTGCCAGCAGCTTAGATGGCGGGAGAGGCGAGCAGTACTTC.

This rearrangement joins TRBV12-3 or TRBV12-4 to TRBJ1-1; D possibly corresponds to TRBD1 (5 bases). This CDR3 has 14 amino acids. Trimming stripped 6 bases from V and 4 bases from J, with 15 bases between. CDR3 residues: CASSPSGRGTEAFF. The CDR3 DNA is TGTGCCAGCAGCCCCTCCGGGAGGGGCACTGAAGCTTTCTTT.

This chain uses TRBV7-9 with TRBJ2-1, with 8 bases matching TRBD2. The CDR3 is 17 amino acids. Unmatched junction bases numbered 11, after V lost 7 bases and J lost 0 bases. Germline V gene lookup returns CDR1 SEHNR and CDR2 FQNEAQ (reference sequence). The CDR3 protein is CASIGLAGESSYNEQFF. CDR3 DNA sequence: TGTGCCAGCATTGGTCTAGCGGGCGAAAGCTCCTACAATGAGCAGTTCTTC. Combining the CDR3 with reference TRBV7-9 and TRBJ2-1 gives the whole variable domain DTGVSQNPRHKITKRGQNVTFRCDPISEHNRLYWYRQTLGQGPEFLTYFQNEAQLEKSRLLSDRFSAERPKGSFSTLEIQRTEQGDSAMYLCASIGLAGESSYNEQFFGPGTRLTVL.

The J gene is TRBJ2-2, the V gene TRBV10-3, with D perhaps matching TRBD2 (5 bases). From germline, CDR1 is ENHRY and CDR2 SYGVKD. With 3 bases removed from V and 5 bases from J, the gap between germline ends came to 10 bases. The CDR3 consists of 14 residues. Here the CDR3 reads CAISDGRGTGELFF. As DNA, the CDR3 is TGTGCCATCAGTGATGGACGCGGGACCGGGGAGCTGTTTTTT.

This clonotype was seen a few times. This chain connects TRBV6-5 to TRBJ2-7, with 11 bases aligning to TRBD1. The CDR3 totals 16 residues. Trimming cost V 0 bases and J 4 bases; bases outside gene matches: 5. CDR1 and CDR2 from the germline V gene are MNHEY and SVGAGI. DNA of the CDR3: TGTGCCAGCAGTTACTCGACGGGGACAGGGGGGTACGAGCAGTACTTC. Translating it yields CASSYSTGTGGYEQYF.

This clonotype was counted only a few times. The V call is TRBV6-5, the J call TRBJ2-2, with TRBD1 matching over 7 bases. This CDR3 contains 16 residues. Germline lookup yields CDR1 MNHEY and CDR2 SVGAGI. Trimming at V came to 7 bases and at J to 3 bases, leaving 11 bases not matched to a gene. The CDR3 reads CASTYGTGVHTGELFF. CDR3 nucleotides: TGTGCCAGCACCTATGGAACAGGGGTCCACACCGGGGAGCTGTTTTTT.

J is TRBJ2-3 and V is TRBV24-1; D gene ambiguous. V lost 12 bases to trimming and J lost 12 bases, with 12 bases between them. Germline loops: CDR1 KGHDR, CDR2 SFDVKD. The CDR3 runs 9 residues. DNA for the CDR3: TGTGCCCCCGTACAATTTCAGTATTTT. Protein: CAPVQFQYF.

This rearrangement joins TRBV15 to TRBJ1-5, with 10 bases that match TRBD1. V gave up 1 base and J gave up 3 bases; unmatched junction bases: 3. CDR1 and CDR2 from the germline V gene are LNHNV and YYDKDF (reference sequence). The CDR3 has 16 amino acids. In nucleotides, the CDR3 is TGTGCCACCAGCAGAGGGGACAGGGGACCCAATCAGCCCCAGCATTTT. Translated: CATSRGDRGPNQPQHF.

The rearrangement uses TRBV7-8 and TRBJ2-3; TRBD2 matches 14 bases. The germline V gene encodes CDR1 SGHVS and CDR2 FQNEAQ. The CDR3 extends over 18 amino acids. Losses at the gene ends were 4 bases for V and 4 bases for J; bases not matched to a gene: 10. CDR3: CASSSRRTSGRMADTQYF. CDR3 coding DNA: TGTGCCAGCAGCTCCCGCCGGACTAGCGGGAGGATGGCAGATACGCAGTATTTT.

In its sample, this clonotype was seen a few times. CDR3 residues: CSARDGQGARETQYF. The CDR3 DNA reads as TGCAGTGCTAGAGACGGACAGGGGGCTCGGGAGACCCAGTACTTC. The chain carries TRBV20-1 and TRBJ2-5, with 11 nucleotides matching TRBD1. The ends lost 0 bases at V and 5 bases at J; junction bases unmatched: 5. The CDR3 consists of 15 residues. Germline V gene lookup returns CDR1 DFQATT and CDR2 SNEGSKA (reference sequence).

V gene TRBV12-3 or TRBV12-4 combines with J gene TRBJ2-1; no firm D call. Trimming removed 4 bases from V and 8 bases from J, with 15 bases in between. The CDR3 runs 14 residues. The CDR3 protein is CASSSDHGGDEQFF. Here the CDR3 DNA reads TGTGCCAGCAGTTCAGACCATGGCGGCGATGAGCAGTTCTTC.

This clonotype was recorded at least ten times. The V and J genes are TRBV24-1 and TRBJ2-7, with 9 bases that match TRBD1. CDR1 and CDR2 (germline): KGHDR, SFDVKD. The CDR3 sequence is 12 residues long. V shed 12 bases, J shed 1 base, and the junction held 3 bases outside the gene matches. In DNA, the CDR3 is TGTGCCGCCGGGACAGGGTCCTACGAGCAGTACTTC. Amino acid sequence: CAAGTGSYEQYF.

This sequence joins TRBV5-1 and TRBJ2-2, with TRBD1 as a possible D gene (7 bases). This CDR3 spans 15 amino acids. Germline V gives CDR1 SGHRS, CDR2 YFSETQ. V lost 4 bases, J lost 6 bases, and 16 bases lay in between. The CDR3 here is CASSGQGGNAGELFF. As DNA, the CDR3 is TGCGCCAGCAGCGGCCAGGGGGGAAACGCCGGGGAGCTGTTTTTT.

This clonotype was found a few times. The chain uses TRBV6-1 and TRBJ1-1; D call uncertain. The germline gives CDR1 MNHNS, CDR2 SASEGT. V gave up 4 bases and J gave up 3 bases, with 9 bases separating them. The CDR3 is 13 residues long. CDR3 in DNA: TGTGCCAGCAGTGTTATTGCGGACACTGAAGCTTTCTTT. Amino acid sequence: CASSVIADTEAFF.

The chain is built from TRBV12-3 or TRBV12-4 and TRBJ2-2; 9 bases match TRBD2. The junction had 10 bases not matched to a gene; V was cut back by 6 bases and J by 5 bases. The CDR3 extends over 16 amino acids. CDR3 in DNA: TGTGCCAGCAGGGGGGACAAGCGGGAGGTTACCGGGGAGCTGTTTTTT. Translated, it gives CASRGDKREVTGELFF.

This clonotype was counted between two and nine times. The V and J genes are TRBV12-3 or TRBV12-4 and TRBJ1-6; no clear D gene. The V and J ends lost 5 bases and 16 bases respectively, with 18 bases between them. The CDR3 length is 13 residues. In DNA, the CDR3 is TGTGCCAGCAGTCCGGACCCGGGCTTCCAGCTCCACTTT. Its protein product is CASSPDPGFQLHF.

This clonotype showed up just a few times. V is TRBV5-5 and J is TRBJ2-2, with 11 bases aligning to TRBD1. V lost 4 bases, J lost 5 bases, and 7 bases stayed unmatched. Germline-derived CDR1 and CDR2 are SGHKS and YYEKEE (reference sequence). The CDR3 covers 16 residues. CDR3 region: CASSPGTGGKTGELFF. CDR3 DNA sequence: TGTGCCAGCAGCCCCGGGACAGGGGGGAAAACCGGGGAGCTGTTTTTT.

This clonotype has more than one count but fewer than ten. V and J are TRBV5-5 and TRBJ2-3; maybe TRBD2 (5 bases). Between the trimmed V and J ends, which lost 2 bases and 1 base, there was a span of 8 bases. The CDR3 runs 14 residues. The germline V gene has CDR1 SGHKS and CDR2 YYEKEE (reference sequence). CDR3 in amino acids: CASSLTEGTDTQYF. The CDR3 DNA reads TGTGCCAGCAGCTTAACGGAGGGCACAGATACGCAGTATTTT. The variable domain in full, completed from reference TRBV5-5 and TRBJ2-3, reads DAGVTQSPTHLIKTRGQQVTLRCSPISGHKSVSWYQQVLGQGPQFIFQYYEKEERGRGNFPDRFSARQFPNYSSELNVNALLLGDSALYLCASSLTEGTDTQYFGPGTRLTVL.

The chain links TRBV5-4 to TRBJ1-2; 7 bases are shared with TRBD1. V gave up 1 base and J gave up 8 bases; unmatched junction bases: 17. The CDR3 spans 17 residues. Germline CDR1 and CDR2: SGHNT and YYREEE (reference sequence). DNA for the CDR3: TGTGCCAGCAGCTTGCGGTCTTTTCTCGACAGGGAAGGGGGCTACACCTTC. This gives the protein CASSLRSFLDREGGYTF.

Concerning this clonotype itself: A much larger clone sits a single nucleotide away, making a read error possible. The chain recombines TRBV19 with TRBJ1-2; D perhaps matches TRBD1 (5 bases). The CDR3 is made up of 13 amino acids. Germline CDR1 and CDR2: LNHDA and SQIVND (reference sequence). The ends were cut back, 3 bases at V and 1 base at J, with 6 bases in the middle. CDR3 nucleotides: TGTGCCAGTAGTATCGACAGTAACTATGGCTACACCTTC. It translates to CASSIDSNYGYTF.

This clonotype occurred a few times. The V gene is TRBV7-9, the J gene TRBJ1-1; D unclear. The CDR3 runs to 11 residues. V lost 2 bases and J 6 bases, leaving 4 bases between the germline ends. The germline V gene has CDR1 SEHNR and CDR2 FQNEAQ (reference sequence). The CDR3 DNA reads as TGTGCCAGCAGCTTAATCGCTGAAGCTTTCTTT. Amino acid sequence: CASSLIAEAFF. The complete variable domain, with remaining parts taken from reference TRBV7-9 and TRBJ1-1, reads DTGVSQNPRHKITKRGQNVTFRCDPISEHNRLYWYRQTLGQGPEFLTYFQNEAQLEKSRLLSDRFSAERPKGSFSTLEIQRTEQGDSAMYLCASSLIAEAFFGQGTRLTVV.